What follows are 17 T cell receptor beta chains derived from one specimen sequenced in a study of blood T cell repertoires in COVID-19. Profiled with immunoSEQ multiplex PCR; TCRdb holds only in-frame clones, not every one. The sample shows about 91,000 clones, 70% to 90% of them seen only once. Sequencing used peripheral blood. The source is a man between 65 and 85 years old with acute or convalescent COVID-19.

This chain links TRBV29-1 with TRBJ1-1; D not resolved. The V gene's germline CDR1 is SQVTM and CDR2 ANQGSEA. Trimming took off 0 bases at V and 3 bases at J, with 8 bases between the two ends. The CDR3 runs to 13 residues. The CDR3 here is CSVEDHGDTEAFF. As DNA, the CDR3 is TGCAGCGTTGAAGATCACGGGGACACTGAAGCTTTCTTT.

The chain combines TRBV12-5 with TRBJ1-2; no firm D call. From germline, CDR1 is LGHNT and CDR2 FRNRAP. The ends were cut back, 7 bases at V and 4 bases at J, with 13 bases in the middle. The CDR3 is 13 residues long. The CDR3 DNA reads TGTGCTAGTGCCCCGGGATCACTCTATGGCTACACCTTC. It yields the protein CASAPGSLYGYTF.

This clone was recorded a few times. V is TRBV5-1 and J is TRBJ2-7; 8 positions agree with TRBD1. The CDR3 spans 15 residues. Looked up from germline, CDR1 is SGHRS and CDR2 is YFSETQ. The ends lost 0 bases at V and 3 bases at J; junction bases unmatched: 5. DNA of the CDR3: TGCGCCAGCAGCTTGGGACAGGGGAGCCTCTACGAGCAGTACTTC. Translating gives CASSLGQGSLYEQYF.

This clone was counted between two and nine times. V and J are TRBV9 and TRBJ1-1; 9 bases line up with TRBD1. CDR3 length equals 14 residues. Germline V gene data show CDR1 as SGDLS and CDR2 as YYNGEE. V lost 4 bases to trimming and J lost 4 bases; unmatched junction nucleotides: 5. In nucleotides, the CDR3 is TGTGCCAGCAGCTACCGGGACAGGGTCACTGAAGCTTTCTTT. This gives the protein CASSYRDRVTEAFF.

The chain employs TRBV19 and TRBJ2-7, with D hard to call. This CDR3 is 14 amino acids long. Trimming pared 3 bases from V and 3 bases from J, leaving 12 bases between. CDR1 is LNHDA, CDR2 SQIVND, per germline (reference sequence). The CDR3: CASSIVGTGYEQYF. The CDR3 coding sequence is TGTGCCAGTAGTATTGTAGGTACGGGCTACGAGCAGTACTTC. Drawing the rest from reference TRBV19 and TRBJ2-7, the complete variable domain is DGGITQSPKYLFRKEGQNVTLSCEQNLNHDAMYWYRQDPGQGLRLIYYSQIVNDFQKGDIAEGYSVSREKKESFPLTVTSAQKNPTAFYLCASSIVGTGYEQYFGPGTRLTVT.

The chain employs TRBV3-1 (or the pseudogene TRBV3-2) and TRBJ2-1; 16 bases agree with TRBD2. Trimming at V came to 4 bases and at J to 0 bases, leaving 9 bases not matched to a gene. The germline V gene encodes CDR1 LGHDT and CDR2 YNNKEL (reference sequence). The CDR3 length is 20 residues. The CDR3 reads CASSRTTGTSGGGSYNEQFF. In DNA form, the CDR3 reads TGTGCCAGCAGCCGCACAACCGGGACTAGCGGGGGGGGCTCCTACAATGAGCAGTTCTTC.

The chain combines TRBV6-4 with TRBJ2-6; weak D call: TRBD1 (5 bases). The germline V gene encodes CDR1 MRHNA and CDR2 SNTAGT. The ends were cut back, 0 bases at V and 2 bases at J, with 5 bases in the middle. This CDR3 comprises 15 residues. This chain's CDR3 is CASSDSGAGANVLTF. For the CDR3, the DNA is TGTGCCAGCAGTGACTCAGGGGCTGGGGCCAACGTCCTGACTTTC.

J is TRBJ1-1 and V is TRBV27; D is uncertain. Deletions cut 2 bases from V and 4 bases from J, with 11 bases between. The CDR3 length is 14 residues. The V gene's germline CDR1 is MNHEY and CDR2 SMNVEV (reference sequence). The CDR3 nucleotides are TGTGCCAGCAGTTTACAAGTCGGTGGCACTGAAGCTTTCTTT. Translation gives CASSLQVGGTEAFF.

The chain uses TRBV6-1 and TRBJ1-1; D is undetermined. Trimming stripped 0 bases from V and 7 bases from J, with 12 bases between. CDR3 length: 14 amino acids. Germline assignment: CDR1 MNHNS and CDR2 SASEGT. The CDR3 coding sequence is TGTGCCAGCAGTGAAGCGCTTCAAGGGAGTGAAGCTTTCTTT. Translation gives CASSEALQGSEAFF.

The chain couples TRBV6-5 to TRBJ1-2; D is ambiguous. Germline V gives CDR1 MNHEY, CDR2 SVGAGI. V was cut by 0 bases and J by 3 bases, with 14 bases left in between. This CDR3 is built from 16 residues. The CDR3 loop reads CASSYSTGADHYGYTF. DNA of the CDR3: TGTGCCAGCAGTTACTCGACCGGAGCCGACCACTATGGCTACACCTTC.

V usage is TRBV6-6 and J usage is TRBJ1-2; possibly TRBD1 for D (5 bases). V lost 8 bases, J lost 4 bases, and 11 bases lay in between. Germline loops: CDR1 MNHNY, CDR2 SVGAGI (reference sequence). The CDR3 is 12 residues long. The CDR3 loop reads CASRQSGYGYTF. The CDR3 DNA follows: TGTGCCAGCCGACAGTCGGGCTATGGCTACACCTTC.

This sequence joins TRBV5-6 and TRBJ2-1; 8 bases align to TRBD2. Germline V gene lookup returns CDR1 SGHDT and CDR2 YYEEEE. The CDR3 totals 16 residues. With 6 bases clipped from V and 8 bases from J, the junction kept 16 bases outside the gene matches. CDR3 protein: CASNPPYRGGRYEQFF. CDR3 sequence (DNA): TGTGCCAGCAACCCGCCCTATCGGGGGGGCCGCTATGAGCAGTTCTTC. The full variable domain, in which reference TRBV5-6 and TRBJ2-1 provide the parts outside the CDR3, is DAGVTQSPTHLIKTRGQQVTLRCSPKSGHDTVSWYQQALGQGPQFIFQYYEEEERQRGNFPDRFSGHQFPNYSSELNVNALLLGDSALYLCASNPPYRGGRYEQFFGPGTRLTVL.

The genes are TRBV6-1 and TRBJ1-6; perhaps TRBD1 as D (6 bases). Trimming pared 2 bases from V and 3 bases from J, leaving 8 bases between. Germline CDR1 is MNHNS and CDR2 is SASEGT. CDR3 length: 15 amino acids. In nucleotides, the CDR3 is TGTGCCAGCAGTGAAACAGGGATCTATAATTCACCCCTCCACTTT. This codes for CASSETGIYNSPLHF.

V gene TRBV27 combines with J gene TRBJ1-1; tentative D call: TRBD1 (6 bases). The length of the CDR3 is 13 residues. Germline V lookup: CDR1 MNHEY, CDR2 SMNVEV (reference sequence). The V and J ends lost 7 bases and 1 base respectively, with 10 bases between them. CDR3 DNA: TGTGCCAGCAACTTACAGGGGAACACTGAAGCTTTCTTT. The encoded protein is CASNLQGNTEAFF.

The gene calls are TRBV11-2 and TRBJ2-5; 11 nucleotides align to TRBD2. The CDR3 contains 15 residues. With 3 bases clipped from V and 0 bases from J, the junction kept 0 bases outside the gene matches. Germline V gene data show CDR1 as SGHAT and CDR2 as FQNNGV. The CDR3 DNA is TGTGCCAGCAGCTTGACTAGCGGGGACCAAGAGACCCAGTACTTC. Amino acid sequence: CASSLTSGDQETQYF.

The chain carries TRBV10-3 and TRBJ2-7, with 14 bases that match TRBD2. V lost 8 bases to trimming and J lost 3 bases; unmatched junction nucleotides: 0. Germline V lookup: CDR1 ENHRY, CDR2 SYGVKD. The CDR3 runs 13 residues. This CDR3 reads CAIGTSGSYEQYF. The CDR3 DNA follows: TGTGCCATCGGGACTAGCGGGAGCTACGAGCAGTACTTC.

This clone appeared a single time. V usage is TRBV5-1 and J usage is TRBJ2-5, with D maybe TRBD1 (6 bases). Trimming removed 1 base at V and 0 bases at J, with 7 bases between. Germline loops: CDR1 SGHRS, CDR2 YFSETQ. The CDR3 is 14 amino acids. The CDR3 nucleotides read TGCGCCAGCAGCTTGAACAGGGACCAAGAGACCCAGTACTTC. It codes for CASSLNRDQETQYF. Using reference TRBV5-1 and TRBJ2-5 for the parts outside the CDR3, the full variable domain is KAGVTQTPRYLIKTRGQQVTLSCSPISGHRSVSWYQQTPGQGLQFLFEYFSETQRNKGNFPGRFSGRQFSNSRSEMNVSTLELGDSALYLCASSLNRDQETQYFGPGTRLLVL.